This T cell receptor (beta chain) derives from a study of T cell repertoires in cytomegalovirus infection. Study-level background: CMV infection together with matching HLA type was indicated by public TCR beta signatures.

MiXCR, run by TCRdb on the reads, gives a single entry per CDR3 protein. The sample has 450,000 to 600,000 distinct CDR3 sequences, approximately 40% seen once; the top ten hold 35% to 50%. For this clonotype: The antigen is not known.

This clonotype was obtained from a human donor in good health (CMV status not recorded). Some clones in this sample may be carry-over from other donors' samples. The sample was cultured PBMCs, taken from culture after CMV antigen stimulation.

The CDR3 spells CASSIRGGGLYNEQFF. The DNA for the CDR3 is TGCGCCAGCAGCATTCGGGGCGGGGGGCTCTACAATGAGCAGTTCTTC. This chain links TRBV4-1 with TRBJ2-1, with 8 bases aligning to TRBD2. Germline CDR1 is MGHRA and CDR2 is YSYEKL. This CDR3 comprises 16 residues. The V gene end was trimmed by 5 bases and the J gene end by 3 bases; junction bases not matched to a gene: 9.